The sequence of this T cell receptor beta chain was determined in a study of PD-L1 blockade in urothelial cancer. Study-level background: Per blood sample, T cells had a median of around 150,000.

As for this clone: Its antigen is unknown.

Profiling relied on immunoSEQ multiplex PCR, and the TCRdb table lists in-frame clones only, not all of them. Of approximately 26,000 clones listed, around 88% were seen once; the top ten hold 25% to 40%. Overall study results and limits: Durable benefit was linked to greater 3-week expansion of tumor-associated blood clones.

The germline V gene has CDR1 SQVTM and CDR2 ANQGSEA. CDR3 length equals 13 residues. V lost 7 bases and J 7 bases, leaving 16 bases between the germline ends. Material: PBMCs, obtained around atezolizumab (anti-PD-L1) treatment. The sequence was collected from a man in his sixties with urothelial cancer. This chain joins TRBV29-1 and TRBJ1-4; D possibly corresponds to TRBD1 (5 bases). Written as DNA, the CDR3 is TGCAGCGGCGGGCTGGGGGGGTTTGAAAAACTGTTTTTT. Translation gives CSGGLGGFEKLFF.